These 22 T cell receptor beta chains came from one sample sequenced in a study of blood T cell repertoires in COVID-19. The method was immunoSEQ multiplex PCR; TCRdb's version includes in-frame clones alone and lacks a portion of them. The sample includes some 120,000 clones, less than 75% of them seen just once. The sample taken for sequencing was peripheral blood. All receptors derive from a human donor with acute or convalescent COVID-19. The donor label of this sample is uncertain.

This clone has a handful of counts. V and J are TRBV28 and TRBJ2-2; maybe TRBD2 (7 bases). Trimming removed 6 bases at V and 5 bases at J, with 13 bases between. The CDR3 length is 14 residues. The V gene's germline CDR1 is MDHEN and CDR2 SYDVKM. This CDR3 is CASRGGVTTGELFF. In DNA form, the CDR3 reads TGTGCCAGCAGAGGGGGGGTGACGACCGGGGAGCTGTTTTTT.

This clone has more than one count but fewer than ten. The J gene is TRBJ1-6, the V gene TRBV7-9; TRBD1 matches at 7 bases. Germline V gene lookup returns CDR1 SEHNR and CDR2 FQNEAQ (reference sequence). V gave up 1 base and J gave up 9 bases; unmatched junction bases: 3. This CDR3 is built from 14 residues. This CDR3 is CASSLVEGASPLHF. In DNA form, the CDR3 reads TGTGCCAGCAGCTTAGTTGAGGGGGCTTCACCCCTCCACTTT. Using reference TRBV7-9 and TRBJ1-6 for the parts outside the CDR3, the full variable domain is DTGVSQNPRHKITKRGQNVTFRCDPISEHNRLYWYRQTLGQGPEFLTYFQNEAQLEKSRLLSDRFSAERPKGSFSTLEIQRTEQGDSAMYLCASSLVEGASPLHFGNGTRLTVT.

V usage is TRBV28 and J usage is TRBJ2-7; the D gene is possibly TRBD1 (5 bases). CDR1 MDHEN and CDR2 SYDVKM come from the germline V gene. The CDR3 is 16 residues long. Trimming removed 1 base from V and 2 bases from J, with 15 bases in between. The CDR3 DNA follows: TGTGCCAGCAGTTTATACCCTCTGCAGGGCGCCTACGAGCAGTACGTC. Its translation is CASSLYPLQGAYEQYV.

The gene calls are TRBV19 and TRBJ2-2; 8 nucleotides agree with TRBD1. With 3 bases clipped from V and 4 bases from J, the junction kept 4 bases outside the gene matches. The CDR3 spans 15 residues. From germline, CDR1 is LNHDA and CDR2 SQIVND (reference sequence). The CDR3 DNA reads TGTGCCAGTAGTATCCGGACAGGGCTCACCGGGGAGCTGTTTTTT. It codes for CASSIRTGLTGELFF.

This sequence joins TRBV5-1 and TRBJ2-5; TRBD1 agrees at 12 bases. This CDR3 has 15 residues. The V and J ends lost 4 bases and 5 bases, in that order; junction bases with no gene match: 6. Per germline, CDR1 SGHRS and CDR2 YFSETQ. The CDR3 DNA reads as TGCGCCAGCAGCACCGGGACAGGGGGCGCGGAGACCCAGTACTTC. It is translated as CASSTGTGGAETQYF.

V usage is TRBV20-1 and J usage is TRBJ2-1; 8 bases map to TRBD1. Losses at the gene ends were 3 bases for V and 6 bases for J; bases not matched to a gene: 13. Germline V lookup: CDR1 DFQATT, CDR2 SNEGSKA (reference sequence). The CDR3 loop spans 16 amino acids. CDR3 residues: CSASLLLQGVGNEQFF. CDR3 DNA: TGCAGTGCTAGTCTCCTCCTACAGGGGGTTGGCAATGAGCAGTTCTTC.

This sequence joins TRBV9 and TRBJ1-1; 7 bases match TRBD1. CDR1 SGDLS and CDR2 YYNGEE come from the germline V gene. V dropped 2 bases and J dropped 5; count of bases not matched to a gene: 9. The CDR3 has 15 amino acids. CDR3 amino acids: CASSVRQGDRTEAFF. The CDR3 coding sequence is TGTGCCAGCAGCGTTAGACAGGGAGACAGGACTGAAGCTTTCTTT.

The CDR3 is CASRRAGGPNTQYF. DNA for the CDR3: TGTGCCAGCAGGAGGGCGGGGGGCCCAAATACGCAGTATTTT. This chain connects TRBV27 to TRBJ2-3; the match to TRBD2 covers 8 bases. CDR1 is MNHEY and CDR2 is SMNVEV in the germline V gene (reference sequence). With V trimmed by 6 bases and J by 7 bases, 9 bases remained unmatched. The CDR3 length is 14 residues.

This clone was seen just once. This rearrangement joins TRBV19 to TRBJ2-1; 12 bases are shared with TRBD2. V shed 4 bases, J shed 3 bases, and the junction held 4 bases outside the gene matches. The germline gives CDR1 LNHDA, CDR2 SQIVND (reference sequence). This CDR3 region has 16 residues. DNA of the CDR3: TGTGCCAGTAGTACCCCGGGACTAGCGGGCTACAATGAGCAGTTCTTC. Its translation: CASSTPGLAGYNEQFF.

V is TRBV4-2 and J is TRBJ1-1; D is unresolved. The CDR3 consists of 15 residues. V dropped 0 bases and J dropped 1 base, with 9 bases sitting between them. Germline CDR1 and CDR2: LGHNA and YNFKEQ. CDR3 residues: CASSQEGGGNTEAFF. CDR3 in DNA: TGTGCCAGCAGCCAAGAAGGCGGAGGGAACACTGAAGCTTTCTTT.

The chain links TRBV7-2 to TRBJ1-3; D gene ambiguous. CDR3 length equals 14 residues. Between the trimmed V and J ends, which lost 5 bases and 0 bases, there was a span of 8 bases. Germline CDR1 SGHTA, CDR2 FQGNSA. CDR3 protein: CASSRLYSGNTIYF. The CDR3 region has the DNA TGTGCCAGCAGCCGTTTATACTCTGGAAACACCATATATTTT.

V is TRBV29-1 and J is TRBJ2-1, with 7 bases aligning to TRBD1. There are 14 residues in the CDR3. V lost 3 bases and J lost 12; bases outside the gene matches: 14. CDR1 is SQVTM and CDR2 is ANQGSEA in the germline V gene. DNA of the CDR3: TGCAGCGTTGAGGGGACAGCAGCTTTAATGGGGCAGTTCTTC. Encoded protein: CSVEGTAALMGQFF.

A single count supports this clone. The rearrangement uses TRBV6-5 and TRBJ2-5; D is perhaps TRBD2 (5 bases). V was clipped by 8 bases and J by 5 bases, with 15 bases between them. Germline CDR1 and CDR2: MNHEY and SVGAGI. CDR3 length equals 13 residues. CDR3 protein: CASRPRGRETQYF. Written as DNA, the CDR3 is TGTGCCAGCCGCCCCCGGGGTCGGGAGACCCAGTACTTC.

The chain joins TRBV21-1 to TRBJ2-7; the DNA was not compared with TRBD2, the D call given in the table. TRBV21-1 is a known pseudogene. The CDR3 loop spans 13 amino acids. CDR3 sequence: CASSKVRISRGYF. The DNA for the CDR3 is TGTGCCAGCAGCAAAGTAAGAATTAGTCGGGGGTACTTC.

This clone was seen a handful of times. The chain employs TRBV2 and TRBJ1-4, with D uncertain. The CDR3 extends over 15 amino acids. Per the germline V gene, CDR1 is SNHLY and CDR2 is FYNNEI. Trimming pared 1 base from V and 6 bases from J, leaving 12 bases between. As DNA, the CDR3 is TGTGCCAGCAGTGAAGTTCAGGCCGGTTATGAAAAACTGTTTTTT. This translates into CASSEVQAGYEKLFF.

The CDR3 coding sequence is TGTGCCAGTAGTGAAACAGGGGGCGAGTGGGAAAAACTGTTTTTT. Amino acid sequence: CASSETGGEWEKLFF. The gene calls are TRBV19 and TRBJ1-4, with 9 bases identical to TRBD1. The CDR3 sequence is 15 residues long. Germline V CDR1 and CDR2: LNHDA, SQIVND (reference sequence). Trimming took 5 bases from V and 8 from J; bases not matched to a gene: 9. Variable domain in full (rest from reference TRBV19 and TRBJ1-4): DGGITQSPKYLFRKEGQNVTLSCEQNLNHDAMYWYRQDPGQGLRLIYYSQIVNDFQKGDIAEGYSVSREKKESFPLTVTSAQKNPTAFYLCASSETGGEWEKLFFGSGTQLSVL.

The chain joins TRBV28 to TRBJ1-5; TRBD1 agrees at 8 bases. CDR1 and CDR2 (germline): MDHEN, SYDVKM. CDR3 size: 18 residues. V lost 2 bases and J lost 9; bases outside the gene matches: 18. CDR3 sequence reads: CASSLSPQAGGSVGPQHF. CDR3 coding DNA: TGTGCCAGCAGTTTAAGTCCCCAGGCAGGGGGCTCGGTTGGGCCCCAGCATTTT.

This clone was recorded a few times. V gene TRBV29-1 combines with J gene TRBJ2-5, with D possibly matching TRBD2 (6 bases). Trimming shortened V by 5 bases and J by 4 bases, and 11 bases separated the two germline ends. CDR3 length: 12 amino acids. Germline assignment: CDR1 SQVTM and CDR2 ANQGSEA. Here the CDR3 DNA reads TGCAGCGTTATTACTAGCAGAGAGACCCAGTACTTC. Residues: CSVITSRETQYF. Together with reference TRBV29-1 and TRBJ2-5, the CDR3 gives the full variable domain: SAVISQKPSRDICQRGTSLTIQCQVDSQVTMMFWYRQQPGQSLTLIATANQGSEATYESGFVIDKFPISRPNLTFSTLTVSNMSPEDSSIYLCSVITSRETQYFGPGTRLLVL.

The J gene is TRBJ1-5, the V gene TRBV6-6; D ambiguous. Germline V gene data show CDR1 as MNHNY and CDR2 as SVGAGI (reference sequence). V was shortened by 2 bases and J by 2 bases, with 7 bases between the two germline ends. This CDR3 spans 14 amino acids. CDR3 in DNA: TGTGCCAGCAGTTACAGGCAGGGCAATCAGCCCCAGCATTTT. This translates into CASSYRQGNQPQHF.

This clone was detected only a few times. The J gene is TRBJ1-4, the V gene TRBV5-1; the D gene is possibly TRBD1 (5 bases). Germline lookup yields CDR1 SGHRS and CDR2 YFSETQ. This CDR3 is 14 amino acids long. Trimming removed 2 bases at V and 8 bases at J, with 13 bases between. Here the CDR3 reads CASSFGQGWEKLFF. CDR3 nucleotide sequence: TGCGCCAGCAGCTTTGGGCAGGGCTGGGAAAAACTGTTTTTT. The full variable domain, in which reference TRBV5-1 and TRBJ1-4 provide the parts outside the CDR3, is KAGVTQTPRYLIKTRGQQVTLSCSPISGHRSVSWYQQTPGQGLQFLFEYFSETQRNKGNFPGRFSGRQFSNSRSEMNVSTLELGDSALYLCASSFGQGWEKLFFGSGTQLSVL.

This clone was counted between two and nine times. The rearrangement links TRBV27 to TRBJ2-1, with TRBD1 matching over 8 bases. V shed 5 bases, J shed 4 bases, and the junction held 10 bases outside the gene matches. CDR3 length equals 16 residues. Germline lookup yields CDR1 MNHEY and CDR2 SMNVEV (reference sequence). CDR3 nucleotide sequence: TGTGCCAGCAGTCACCGACAGGGGTCCCCATACAATGAGCAGTTCTTC. Encoded protein: CASSHRQGSPYNEQFF.

The gene calls are TRBV27 and TRBJ1-3; no definite D call. CDR1 MNHEY and CDR2 SMNVEV come from the germline V gene (reference sequence). CDR3 length: 15 amino acids. The V end lost 6 bases, the J end lost 0 bases, and 12 bases lay between the germline ends. CDR3 residues: CASRPTVNSGNTIYF. In nucleotides, the CDR3 is TGTGCCAGCAGGCCAACAGTGAACTCTGGAAACACCATATATTTT.